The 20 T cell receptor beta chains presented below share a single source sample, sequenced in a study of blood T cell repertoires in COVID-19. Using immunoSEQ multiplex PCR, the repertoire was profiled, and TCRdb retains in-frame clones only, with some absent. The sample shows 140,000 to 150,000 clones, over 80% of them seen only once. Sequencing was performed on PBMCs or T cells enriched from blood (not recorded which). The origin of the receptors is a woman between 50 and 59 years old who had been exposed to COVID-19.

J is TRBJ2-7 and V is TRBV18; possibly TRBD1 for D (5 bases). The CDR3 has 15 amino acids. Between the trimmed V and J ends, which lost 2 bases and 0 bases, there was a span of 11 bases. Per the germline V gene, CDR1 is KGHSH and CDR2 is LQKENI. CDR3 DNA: TGTGCCAGCTCACCATTGGGGCACAACTCCTACGAGCAGTACTTC. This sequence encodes CASSPLGHNSYEQYF.

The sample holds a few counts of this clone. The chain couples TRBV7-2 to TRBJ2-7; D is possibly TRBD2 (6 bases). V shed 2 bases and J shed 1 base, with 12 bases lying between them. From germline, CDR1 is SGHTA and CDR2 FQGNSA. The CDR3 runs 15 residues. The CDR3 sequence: CASSLPGVGSYEQYF. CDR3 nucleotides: TGTGCCAGCAGCTTACCGGGAGTAGGTTCCTACGAGCAGTACTTC.

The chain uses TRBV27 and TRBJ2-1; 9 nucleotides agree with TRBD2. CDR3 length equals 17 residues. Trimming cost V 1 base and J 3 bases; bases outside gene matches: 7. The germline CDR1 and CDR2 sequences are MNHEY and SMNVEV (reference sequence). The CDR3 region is CASSLYSSGESYNEQFF. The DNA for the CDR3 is TGTGCCAGCAGTTTATACTCTAGCGGGGAAAGCTACAATGAGCAGTTCTTC.

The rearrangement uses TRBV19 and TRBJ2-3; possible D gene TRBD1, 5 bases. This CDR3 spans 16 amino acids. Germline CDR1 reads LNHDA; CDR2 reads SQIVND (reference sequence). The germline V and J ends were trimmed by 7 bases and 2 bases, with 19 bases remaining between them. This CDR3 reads CASTTGREGATDTQYF. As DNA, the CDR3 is TGTGCCAGTACTACCGGGCGAGAAGGGGCCACAGATACGCAGTATTTT.

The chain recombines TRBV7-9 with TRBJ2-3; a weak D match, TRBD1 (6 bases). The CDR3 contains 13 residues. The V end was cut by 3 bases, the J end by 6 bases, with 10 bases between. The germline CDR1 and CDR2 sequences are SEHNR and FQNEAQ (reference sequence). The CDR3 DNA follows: TGTGCCAGCAGCTTTGGGACATCCGATACGCAGTATTTT. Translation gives CASSFGTSDTQYF.

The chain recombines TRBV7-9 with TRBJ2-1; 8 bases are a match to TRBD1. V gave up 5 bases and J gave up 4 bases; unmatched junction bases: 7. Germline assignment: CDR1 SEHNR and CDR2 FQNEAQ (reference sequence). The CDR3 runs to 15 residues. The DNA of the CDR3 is TGTGCCAGCAGCCCAGGACAGGGACGATACAATGAGCAGTTCTTC. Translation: CASSPGQGRYNEQFF.

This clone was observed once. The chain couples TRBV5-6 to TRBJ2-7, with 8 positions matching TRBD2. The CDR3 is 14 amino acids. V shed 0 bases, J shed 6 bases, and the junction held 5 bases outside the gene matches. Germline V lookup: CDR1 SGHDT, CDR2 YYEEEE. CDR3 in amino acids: CASSLGGLVSEQYF. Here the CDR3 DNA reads TGTGCCAGCAGCTTGGGGGGACTAGTCAGCGAGCAGTACTTC.

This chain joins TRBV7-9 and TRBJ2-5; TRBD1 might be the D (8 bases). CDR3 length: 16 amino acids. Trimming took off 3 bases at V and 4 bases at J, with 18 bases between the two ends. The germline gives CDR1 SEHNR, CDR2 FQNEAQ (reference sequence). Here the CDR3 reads CASSLTGEGVGETQYF. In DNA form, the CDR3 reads TGTGCCAGCAGCTTGACAGGGGAGGGAGTCGGAGAGACCCAGTACTTC.

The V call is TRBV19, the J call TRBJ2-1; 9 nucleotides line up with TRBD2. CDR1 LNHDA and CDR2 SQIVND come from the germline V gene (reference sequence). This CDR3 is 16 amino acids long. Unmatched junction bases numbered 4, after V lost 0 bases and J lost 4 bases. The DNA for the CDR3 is TGTGCCAGTAGTATAGACCGACTAGCGGCGTACAATGAGCAGTTCTTC. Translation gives CASSIDRLAAYNEQFF.

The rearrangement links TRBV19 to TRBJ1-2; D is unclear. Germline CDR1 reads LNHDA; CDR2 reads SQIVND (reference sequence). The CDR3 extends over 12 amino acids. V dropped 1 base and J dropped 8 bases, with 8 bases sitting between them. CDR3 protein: CASSIGGSGYTF. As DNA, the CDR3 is TGTGCCAGTAGTATAGGAGGGTCCGGCTACACCTTC.

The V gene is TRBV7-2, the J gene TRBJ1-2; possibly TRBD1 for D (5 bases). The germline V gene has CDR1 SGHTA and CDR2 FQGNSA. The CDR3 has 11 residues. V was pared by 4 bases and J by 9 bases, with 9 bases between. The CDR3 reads CASSSGPRYTF. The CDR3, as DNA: TGTGCCAGCAGCTCAGGGCCCCGCTACACCTTC.

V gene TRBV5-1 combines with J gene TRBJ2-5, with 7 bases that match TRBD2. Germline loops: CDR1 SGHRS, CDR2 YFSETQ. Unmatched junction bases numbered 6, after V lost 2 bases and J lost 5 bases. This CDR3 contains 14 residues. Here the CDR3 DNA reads TGCGCCAGCAGCTTACAGCCGCGGGGGGAGACCCAGTACTTC. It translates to CASSLQPRGETQYF.

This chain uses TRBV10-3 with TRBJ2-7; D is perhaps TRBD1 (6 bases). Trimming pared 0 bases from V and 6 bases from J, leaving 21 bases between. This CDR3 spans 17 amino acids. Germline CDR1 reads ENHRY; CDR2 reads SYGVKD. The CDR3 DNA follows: TGTGCCATCAGTGAGTCGATAAGGGGGAGAGGGGCCGGCGAGCAGTACTTC. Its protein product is CAISESIRGRGAGEQYF.

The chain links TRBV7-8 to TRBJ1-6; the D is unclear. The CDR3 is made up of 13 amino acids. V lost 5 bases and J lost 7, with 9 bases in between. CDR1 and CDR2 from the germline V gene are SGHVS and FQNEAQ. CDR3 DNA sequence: TGTGCCAGCAGCCTCGGACTGAATTCACCCCTCCACTTT. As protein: CASSLGLNSPLHF.

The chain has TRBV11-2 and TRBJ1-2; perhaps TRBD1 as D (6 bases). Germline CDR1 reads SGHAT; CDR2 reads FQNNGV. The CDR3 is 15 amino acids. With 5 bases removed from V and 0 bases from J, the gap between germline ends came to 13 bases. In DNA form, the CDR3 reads TGTGCCAGCAGCCGGGGGGCAGGGGCTAACTATGGCTACACCTTC. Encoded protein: CASSRGAGANYGYTF.

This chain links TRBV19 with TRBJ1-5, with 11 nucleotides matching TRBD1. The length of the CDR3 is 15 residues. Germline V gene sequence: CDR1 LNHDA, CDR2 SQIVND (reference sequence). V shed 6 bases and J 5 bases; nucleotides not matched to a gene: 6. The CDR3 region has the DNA TGTGCCAGTAGACCGGACAGGGGGCAAGATCAGCCCCAGCATTTT. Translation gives CASRPDRGQDQPQHF.

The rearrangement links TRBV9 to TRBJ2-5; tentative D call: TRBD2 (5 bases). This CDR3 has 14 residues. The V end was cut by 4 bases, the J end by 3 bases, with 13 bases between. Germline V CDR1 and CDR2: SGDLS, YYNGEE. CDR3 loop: CASSLGLSEETQYF. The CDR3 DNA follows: TGTGCCAGCAGCCTTGGACTGTCGGAAGAGACCCAGTACTTC.

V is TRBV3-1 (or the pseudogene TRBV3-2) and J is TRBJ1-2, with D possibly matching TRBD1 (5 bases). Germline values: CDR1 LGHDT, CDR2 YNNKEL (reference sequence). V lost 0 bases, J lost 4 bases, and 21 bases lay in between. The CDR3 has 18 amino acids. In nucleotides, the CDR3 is TGTGCCAGCAGCCAAGAGGCTTCCGGGCGGGGCAACGGCTATGGCTACACCTTC. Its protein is CASSQEASGRGNGYGYTF.

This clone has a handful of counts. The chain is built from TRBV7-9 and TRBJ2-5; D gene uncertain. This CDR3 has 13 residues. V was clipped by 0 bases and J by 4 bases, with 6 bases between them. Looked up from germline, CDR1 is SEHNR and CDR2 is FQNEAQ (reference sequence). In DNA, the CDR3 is TGTGCCAGCAGCTTAGCCGGCGGAGAGACCCAGTACTTC. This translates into CASSLAGGETQYF. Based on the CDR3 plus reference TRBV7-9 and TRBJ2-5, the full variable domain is DTGVSQNPRHKITKRGQNVTFRCDPISEHNRLYWYRQTLGQGPEFLTYFQNEAQLEKSRLLSDRFSAERPKGSFSTLEIQRTEQGDSAMYLCASSLAGGETQYFGPGTRLLVL.

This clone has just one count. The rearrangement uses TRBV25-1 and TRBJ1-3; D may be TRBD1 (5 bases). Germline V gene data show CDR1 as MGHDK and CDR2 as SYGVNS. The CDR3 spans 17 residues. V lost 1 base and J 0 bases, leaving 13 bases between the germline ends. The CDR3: CASSEWSTGISGNTIYF. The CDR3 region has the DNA TGTGCCAGCAGTGAATGGAGTACAGGAATCTCTGGAAACACCATATATTTT. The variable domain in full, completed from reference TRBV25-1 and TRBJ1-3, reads EADIYQTPRYLVIGTGKKITLECSQTMGHDKMYWYQQDPGMELHLIHYSYGVNSTEKGDLSSESTVSRIRTEHFPLTLESARPSHTSQYLCASSEWSTGISGNTIYFGEGSWLTVV.